This T cell receptor beta chain was sequenced for a study of cytomegalovirus exposure and HLA in healthy donors. Overall study findings and caveats: A later analysis appeared to link common viral pathogens to several of the most significant clusters. Rare sequences made up most TCRs, while some public TCRs were found in many donors.

With 60 Vbeta and 13 Jbeta primers, the PCR was carried out. In the original processing: Later, tens of millions of unique TCR beta chains were counted in an analysis, and some 10 million of them were shared. Repertoires were generated with immunoSEQ multiplex PCR, while TCRdb's copy carries only in-frame clones and drops some. V, J and clone size derive from that table, while D and trimming were established from the DNA sequence. The sample yields roughly 300,000 clones, approximately 90% seen once. CDR1 PRHDT and CDR2 FYEKMQ come from the germline V gene (reference sequence). V lost 0 bases and J lost 4, with 6 bases in between. This CDR3 contains 13 residues. With respect to this clone: Its target is unknown.

The chain joins TRBV13 to TRBJ1-2, with D tentatively TRBD1 (5 bases). The material sequenced was PBMCs. This clonotype was sampled from a man in his forties in good health and CMV-seropositive. Written as DNA, the CDR3 is TGTGCCAGCAGCTTAGGGGGGCTCTATGGCTACACCTTC. Translated, it gives CASSLGGLYGYTF.